A single sample is the source of the 10 T cell receptor beta chains below, sequenced in a study of cytomegalovirus exposure and HLA in healthy donors. Clones were read by immunoSEQ multiplex PCR, and TCRdb kept only the in-frame ones, dropping some. In the table there are 70,000 to 80,000 clones, 94% of which are singletons. The sequenced sample consisted of PBMCs. These receptors all come from a woman aged 18 to 35 in good health and CMV-seropositive.

V is TRBV19 and J is TRBJ2-7; tentatively, D is TRBD1 (6 bases). Germline V gives CDR1 LNHDA, CDR2 SQIVND (reference sequence). V was shortened by 2 bases and J by 2 bases, with 7 bases between the two germline ends. This CDR3 comprises 13 residues. This CDR3 reads CASSIQGTYEQYF. As DNA, the CDR3 is TGTGCCAGTAGTATACAGGGGACCTACGAGCAGTACTTC.

This clone appeared once. The chain links TRBV28 to TRBJ2-7, with 10 bases identical to TRBD1. The V and J ends lost 6 bases and 0 bases, in that order; junction bases with no gene match: 8. The V gene's germline CDR1 is MDHEN and CDR2 SYDVKM. This CDR3 comprises 16 residues. CDR3 region: CASSPDRGRSSYEQYF. CDR3 DNA: TGTGCCAGCAGCCCCGACAGGGGGCGCAGCTCCTACGAGCAGTACTTC.

This chain connects TRBV11-1 to TRBJ1-1; D not resolved. The length of the CDR3 is 15 residues. Deletions cut 3 bases from V and 3 bases from J, with 14 bases between. In germline, CDR1 is SGHAT, CDR2 FQDESV (reference sequence). The CDR3 DNA follows: TGTGCCAGCAGCTTTCATGAGGGTGGGCACACTGAAGCTTTCTTT. This codes for CASSFHEGGHTEAFF. The whole variable domain, filled in from reference TRBV11-1 and TRBJ1-1, reads EAEVAQSPRYKITEKSQAVAFWCDPISGHATLYWYRQILGQGPELLVQFQDESVVDDSQLPKDRFSAERLKGVDSTLKIQPAELGDSAMYLCASSFHEGGHTEAFFGQGTRLTVV.

The rearrangement links TRBV13 to TRBJ1-1; D possibly corresponds to TRBD1 (5 bases). Germline V gene data show CDR1 as PRHDT and CDR2 as FYEKMQ (reference sequence). The CDR3 consists of 12 residues. V gave up 3 bases and J gave up 4 bases, with 6 bases separating them. CDR3 residues: CASSFGGTEAFF. The CDR3 nucleotides are TGTGCCAGCAGCTTCGGGGGCACTGAAGCTTTCTTT.

The V and J genes are TRBV7-9 and TRBJ2-5, with D perhaps matching TRBD2 (6 bases). Germline CDR1 and CDR2: SEHNR and FQNEAQ (reference sequence). With 5 bases removed from V and 6 bases from J, the gap between germline ends came to 19 bases. This CDR3 is 15 amino acids long. The CDR3 loop reads CASSVEWDSGKTQYF. The CDR3 DNA follows: TGTGCCAGCAGCGTCGAATGGGACTCCGGGAAGACCCAGTACTTC.

The genes are TRBV27 and TRBJ1-5; D possibly corresponds to TRBD1 (6 bases). This CDR3 spans 16 amino acids. Germline V gene lookup returns CDR1 MNHEY and CDR2 SMNVEV (reference sequence). Trimming pared 5 bases from V and 0 bases from J, leaving 14 bases between. Here the CDR3 reads CASSRYQGFSNQPQHF. The CDR3 DNA follows: TGTGCCAGCAGTCGATACCAGGGGTTTAGCAATCAGCCCCAGCATTTT.

V usage is TRBV30 and J usage is TRBJ2-7, with 7 bases that match TRBD1. Trimming at V came to 3 bases and at J to 4 bases, leaving 9 bases not matched to a gene. CDR3 length: 14 amino acids. CDR1 is GTSNPN and CDR2 is SVGIG in the germline V gene (reference sequence). The CDR3, as DNA: TGTGCCTGGAGATTCCCAGGGGGTAGGTACGAGCAGTACTTC. Translated, it gives CAWRFPGGRYEQYF.

This rearrangement joins TRBV28 to TRBJ2-3, with 10 bases that match TRBD2. This CDR3 has 18 residues. Germline CDR1 is MDHEN and CDR2 is SYDVKM. J was trimmed by 1 base and V by 4 bases; bases with no gene match: 11. The CDR3 sequence: CASSYGLADPRGTDTQYF. CDR3 DNA: TGTGCCAGCAGTTACGGACTAGCGGACCCAAGGGGCACAGATACGCAGTATTTT.

The chain uses TRBV5-6 and TRBJ2-1, with 8 bases lining up with TRBD1. The CDR3 spans 14 residues. Trimming removed 5 bases from V and 9 bases from J; junction bases left unmatched: 10. CDR1 and CDR2 (germline): SGHDT, YYEEEE. CDR3 in DNA: TGTGCCAGCAGACGGACAGGGTCGGGGCCTGAGCAGTTCTTC. It encodes CASRRTGSGPEQFF.

This rearrangement joins TRBV2 to TRBJ2-1; possibly TRBD2 for D (5 bases). CDR1 is SNHLY, CDR2 FYNNEI, per germline. The CDR3 runs 17 residues. Between the trimmed V and J ends, which lost 4 bases and 4 bases, there was a span of 20 bases. The CDR3 DNA is TGTGCCAGCAGTGCCTCGAGACTACCCCCTTTGTACAATGAGCAGTTCTTC. As protein: CASSASRLPPLYNEQFF.